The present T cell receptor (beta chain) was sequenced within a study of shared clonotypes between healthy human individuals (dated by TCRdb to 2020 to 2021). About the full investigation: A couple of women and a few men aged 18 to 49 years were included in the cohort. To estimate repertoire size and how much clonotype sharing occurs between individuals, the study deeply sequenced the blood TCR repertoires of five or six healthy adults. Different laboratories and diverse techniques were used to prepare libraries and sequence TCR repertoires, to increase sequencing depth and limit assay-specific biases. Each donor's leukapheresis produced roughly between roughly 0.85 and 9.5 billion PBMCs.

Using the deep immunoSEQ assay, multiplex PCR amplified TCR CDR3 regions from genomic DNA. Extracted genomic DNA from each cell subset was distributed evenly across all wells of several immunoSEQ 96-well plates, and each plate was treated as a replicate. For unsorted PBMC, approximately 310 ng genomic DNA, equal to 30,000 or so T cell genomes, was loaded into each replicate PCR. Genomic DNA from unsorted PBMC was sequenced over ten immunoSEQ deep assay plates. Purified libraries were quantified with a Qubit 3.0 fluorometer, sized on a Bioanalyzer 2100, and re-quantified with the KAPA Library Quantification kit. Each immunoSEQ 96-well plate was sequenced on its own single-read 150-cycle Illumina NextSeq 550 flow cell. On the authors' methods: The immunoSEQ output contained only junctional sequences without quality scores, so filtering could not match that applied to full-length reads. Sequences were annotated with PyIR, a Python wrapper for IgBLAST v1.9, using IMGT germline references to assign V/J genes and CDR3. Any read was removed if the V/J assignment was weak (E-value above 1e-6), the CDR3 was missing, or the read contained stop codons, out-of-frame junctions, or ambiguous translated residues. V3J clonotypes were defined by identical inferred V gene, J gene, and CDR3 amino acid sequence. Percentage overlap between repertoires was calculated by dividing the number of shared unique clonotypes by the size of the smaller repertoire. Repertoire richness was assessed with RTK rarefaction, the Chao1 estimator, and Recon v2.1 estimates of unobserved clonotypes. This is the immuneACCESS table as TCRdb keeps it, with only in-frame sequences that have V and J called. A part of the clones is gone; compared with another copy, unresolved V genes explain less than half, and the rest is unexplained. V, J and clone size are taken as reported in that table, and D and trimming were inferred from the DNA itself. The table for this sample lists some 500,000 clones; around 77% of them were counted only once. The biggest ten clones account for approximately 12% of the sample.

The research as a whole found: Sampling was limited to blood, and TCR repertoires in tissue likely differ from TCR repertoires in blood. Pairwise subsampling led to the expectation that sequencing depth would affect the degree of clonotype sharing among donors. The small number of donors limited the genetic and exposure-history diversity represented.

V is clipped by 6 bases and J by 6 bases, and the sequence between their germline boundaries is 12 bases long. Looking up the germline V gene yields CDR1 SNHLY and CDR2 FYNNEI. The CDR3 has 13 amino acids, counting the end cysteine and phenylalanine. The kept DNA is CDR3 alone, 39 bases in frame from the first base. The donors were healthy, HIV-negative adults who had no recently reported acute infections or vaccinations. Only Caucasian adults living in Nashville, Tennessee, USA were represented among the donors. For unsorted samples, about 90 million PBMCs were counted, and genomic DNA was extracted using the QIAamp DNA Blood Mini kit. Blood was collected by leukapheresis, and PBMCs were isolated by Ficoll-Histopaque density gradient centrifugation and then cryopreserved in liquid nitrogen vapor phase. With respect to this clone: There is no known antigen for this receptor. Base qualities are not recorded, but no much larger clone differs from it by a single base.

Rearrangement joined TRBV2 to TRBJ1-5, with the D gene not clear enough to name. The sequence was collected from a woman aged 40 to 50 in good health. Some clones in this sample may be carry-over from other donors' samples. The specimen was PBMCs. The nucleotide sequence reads TGTGCCAGCAGCATCGGGGTCCGTCAGCCCCAGCATTTT. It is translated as CASSIGVRQPQHF.